Each of the 9 T cell receptor beta chains below was sequenced from the same sample in a study of blood T cell repertoires in COVID-19. Sequenced by immunoSEQ multiplex PCR; TCRdb stores in-frame clones only, minus some. The data show about 260,000 clones, approximately 86% seen once. The sequenced sample was peripheral blood. The source is a man aged 35-49 years who had recovered from COVID-19.

The gene calls are TRBV4-1 and TRBJ2-1, with 7 nucleotides matching TRBD1. J gave up 0 bases and V 4 bases, and 9 bases lay outside the gene matches. Germline loops: CDR1 MGHRA, CDR2 YSYEKL. The CDR3 sequence is 17 residues long. The CDR3 bases are TGCGCCAGCAGCCTAACAGAGACAGGGACCTCCTACAATGAGCAGTTCTTC. Its translation is CASSLTETGTSYNEQFF.

J is TRBJ1-1 and V is TRBV6-5, with a tentative D call TRBD1 (6 bases). The V end was cut by 0 bases, the J end by 4 bases, with 15 bases between. This CDR3 has 16 residues. Per germline, CDR1 MNHEY and CDR2 SVGAGI. The CDR3 here is CASSYSNRAPGTEAFF. CDR3 nucleotides: TGTGCCAGCAGTTACTCGAACAGGGCCCCGGGCACTGAAGCTTTCTTT.

This clone was detected only once. The chain joins TRBV6-5 to TRBJ2-7; D is possibly TRBD1 (6 bases). The length of the CDR3 is 15 residues. The germline V gene encodes CDR1 MNHEY and CDR2 SVGAGI. V was cut by 2 bases and J by 0 bases, with 11 bases left in between. Written as DNA, the CDR3 is TGTGCCAGCAGTTACACACAGGGAAGCTCCTACGAGCAGTACTTC. Its translation is CASSYTQGSSYEQYF.

This clone was observed once. The chain carries TRBV5-8 and TRBJ2-1, with D possibly TRBD2 on 5 matching bases. The CDR3 has 13 residues. Trimming pared 4 bases from V and 3 bases from J, leaving 8 bases between. Germline values: CDR1 SGHTS, CDR2 YDEGEE. CDR3 protein: CASSSGGYNEQFF. CDR3 coding DNA: TGTGCCAGCAGCAGTGGAGGCTACAATGAGCAGTTCTTC.

A note on this clone: The same CDR3 arises from other DNA sequences in this sample as well. The J gene is TRBJ1-1, the V gene TRBV10-1, with D hard to call. From germline, CDR1 is WNHNN and CDR2 SYGVQD (reference sequence). CDR3 size: 13 residues. Trimming cost V 4 bases and J 1 base, with 7 bases left between them. CDR3 sequence (DNA): TGCGCCAGCAGTGGCGCACCGAACACTGAAGCTTTCTTT. Its translation is CASSGAPNTEAFF.

This clone was picked up a small number of times. V is TRBV7-2 and J is TRBJ1-1, with no clear D. The CDR3 is made up of 15 amino acids. V was pared by 3 bases and J by 6 bases, with 17 bases between. The germline V gene has CDR1 SGHTA and CDR2 FQGNSA. The CDR3 DNA is TGTGCCAGCAGCTTGTATTCCCTAACGCATCCTGAAGCTTTCTTT. Its translation: CASSLYSLTHPEAFF.

The chain is built from TRBV9 and TRBJ2-1; 9 bases map to TRBD2. The V and J ends lost 4 bases and 8 bases, in that order; junction bases with no gene match: 13. CDR3 length: 16 amino acids. In germline, CDR1 is SGDLS, CDR2 YYNGEE. CDR3: CASSPRLAVPRDEQFF. The CDR3 DNA follows: TGTGCCAGCAGCCCAAGACTAGCGGTTCCTCGGGATGAGCAGTTCTTC.

A word on this clone: This sample also contains other DNA sequences that code for the same CDR3. The chain has TRBV9 and TRBJ1-4; D is uncertain. Trimming pared 0 bases from V and 6 bases from J, leaving 9 bases between. There are 14 residues in the CDR3. Germline-derived CDR1 and CDR2 are SGDLS and YYNGEE. The CDR3 loop is CASSVGTRDEKLFF. CDR3 in DNA: TGTGCCAGCAGCGTAGGGACGAGGGATGAAAAACTGTTTTTT.

V gene TRBV19 combines with J gene TRBJ1-5; TRBD1 matches at 8 bases. V lost 7 bases and J lost 1; bases outside the gene matches: 6. Germline-derived CDR1 and CDR2 are LNHDA and SQIVND (reference sequence). The CDR3 length is 15 residues. This CDR3 reads CASTVQGASNQPQHF. The CDR3 DNA reads as TGTGCCAGTACGGTCCAGGGGGCGAGCAATCAGCCCCAGCATTTT.